This T cell receptor (beta chain) is drawn from a study of Ad26.COV2.S vaccination and SARS-CoV-2 variants. Overall study: The authors gave Ad26.COV2.S intramuscularly, either once or twice 56 days apart.

Treatment here: about 20 received Ad26.COV2.S at low or high dose, single or two shots; 5 received placebo; per-sample allocation not given. It was on day 63 after the first vaccine or placebo injection that samples were taken. Generated by immunoSEQ multiplex PCR, the TCRdb table keeps only in-frame clones and is missing some. Here the sample spans about 350,000 clones, approximately 86% being singletons. The CDR3 is 14 amino acids. Germline values: CDR1 MNHEY, CDR2 SMNVEV (reference sequence). With 10 bases removed from V and 4 bases from J, the gap between germline ends came to 19 bases. Source: peripheral blood, taken in a trial of Ad26.COV2.S vaccine versus placebo. The V and J genes are TRBV27 and TRBJ1-1; tentatively, D is TRBD1 (6 bases). The origin of this receptor is a person between 18 and 65 years old who received the Ad26.COV2.S COVID-19 vaccine or a placebo. The CDR3 here is CATGVQGVSTEAFF. In DNA form, the CDR3 reads TGTGCCACGGGGGTACAGGGCGTTAGCACTGAAGCTTTCTTT.